These 14 T cell receptor beta chains originate from one sample sequenced in a study of Tregs in tolerant kidney transplant recipients. Mixed chimerism was transient after nonmyeloablative marrow transplants from related graft donors. Repertoires were generated with immunoSEQ multiplex PCR, while TCRdb's copy carries only in-frame clones and drops some. Seen here are around 50,000 clones, about 92% observed once, and the top ten hold around 15%. The input for sequencing was CD8+ T cells from blood (PBMCs), taken 12 months after the transplant. The receptor set was obtained from a human patient who received a combined kidney and bone marrow transplant. The graft donor may have given rise to some T cells.

The chain has TRBV13 and TRBJ2-5, with 9 bases that match TRBD2. Germline V CDR1 and CDR2: PRHDT, FYEKMQ (reference sequence). The CDR3 covers 15 residues. V was clipped by 5 bases and J by 3 bases; unmatched bases: 7. DNA for the CDR3: TGTGCCAGCAGCCAACCGACTAGCGGCAAAGAGACCCAGTACTTC. This encodes CASSQPTSGKETQYF.

The chain combines TRBV10-3 with TRBJ2-7; 14 bases are a match to TRBD2. Germline V CDR1 and CDR2: ENHRY, SYGVKD. CDR3 size: 19 residues. V lost 4 bases to trimming and J lost 6 bases; unmatched junction nucleotides: 17. CDR3 DNA sequence: TGTGCCATCAGTGTTACCGGGACTAGCGGGAGAGGGGGATTCGCCGAGCAGTACTTC. Translation gives CAISVTGTSGRGGFAEQYF.

The chain combines TRBV9 with TRBJ1-1; D is ambiguous. Germline lookup yields CDR1 SGDLS and CDR2 YYNGEE. The CDR3 loop spans 13 amino acids. V was cut by 3 bases and J by 1 base, with 7 bases left in between. CDR3 residues: CASSAEGNTEAFF. The CDR3 DNA reads TGTGCCAGCAGCGCCGAGGGGAACACTGAAGCTTTCTTT. Complete variable domain (other parts from reference TRBV9 and TRBJ1-1): DSGVTQTPKHLITATGQRVTLRCSPRSGDLSVYWYQQSLDQGLQFLIQYYNGEERAKGNILERFSAQQFPDLHSELNLSSLELGDSALYFCASSAEGNTEAFFGQGTRLTVV.

V gene TRBV30 combines with J gene TRBJ2-7, with 8 bases aligning to TRBD1. CDR3 size: 14 residues. With 4 bases clipped from V and 3 bases from J, the junction kept 8 bases outside the gene matches. Germline V gene data show CDR1 as GTSNPN and CDR2 as SVGIG (reference sequence). CDR3 coding DNA: TGTGCCTGGACTCAAGGGACAGGTTACTACGAGCAGTACTTC. This gives the protein CAWTQGTGYYEQYF.

The V and J genes are TRBV9 and TRBJ2-1; 8 bases map to TRBD2. The CDR3 runs to 17 residues. Per the germline V gene, CDR1 is SGDLS and CDR2 is YYNGEE. Trimming cost V 4 bases and J 8 bases; bases outside gene matches: 17. The CDR3 loop is CASSSLWSLSGGDEQFF. CDR3 nucleotides: TGTGCCAGCAGCTCCCTCTGGTCGTTGAGCGGGGGTGATGAGCAGTTCTTC.

The V and J genes are TRBV27 and TRBJ1-3, with D possibly matching TRBD1 (5 bases). Per the germline V gene, CDR1 is MNHEY and CDR2 is SMNVEV (reference sequence). The V end was cut by 3 bases, the J end by 0 bases, with 12 bases between. The CDR3 has 16 residues. The CDR3, as DNA: TGTGCCAGCAGTTTTCAGGGCCCTTTCTCTGGAAACACCATATATTTT. Translation: CASSFQGPFSGNTIYF.

The chain uses TRBV4-3 and TRBJ2-3; a weak D match, TRBD2 (5 bases). CDR1 is LGHNA and CDR2 is YSLEER in the germline V gene. Trimming removed 1 base from V and 4 bases from J, with 15 bases in between. CDR3 length: 16 residues. Here the CDR3 DNA reads TGCGCCAGCAGCCAAGCTTATGGGAGAGTCCCAGATACGCAGTATTTT. This sequence encodes CASSQAYGRVPDTQYF.

The chain combines TRBV6-6 with TRBJ1-1; 8 bases map to TRBD1. Germline values: CDR1 MNHNY, CDR2 SVGAGI (reference sequence). J gave up 6 bases and V 6 bases, and 9 bases lay outside the gene matches. CDR3 size: 14 residues. The DNA of the CDR3 is TGTGCCAGCAGGGCCCTACAGGGGGGCCCTGAAGCTTTCTTT. Its protein is CASRALQGGPEAFF.

The chain combines TRBV5-1 with TRBJ2-7, with D possibly being TRBD1 (6 bases). The CDR3 spans 12 residues. V was clipped by 3 bases and J by 6 bases, with 10 bases between them. The V gene's germline CDR1 is SGHRS and CDR2 YFSETQ. In nucleotides, the CDR3 is TGCGCCAGCAGCTCGGACAGTCCCGAGCAGTACTTC. Residues: CASSSDSPEQYF.

A single count supports this clone. J is TRBJ2-7 and V is TRBV19; no firm D call. The CDR3 contains 14 residues. V was clipped by 1 base and J by 2 bases, with 9 bases between them. CDR1 and CDR2 (germline): LNHDA, SQIVND (reference sequence). CDR3 amino acids: CASSIVYTTYEQYF. The CDR3 coding sequence is TGTGCCAGTAGTATAGTGTACACCACCTACGAGCAGTACTTC.

This chain connects TRBV4-1 to TRBJ1-1; the D gene is possibly TRBD1 (5 bases). V dropped 4 bases and J dropped 3 bases, with 12 bases sitting between them. The V gene's germline CDR1 is MGHRA and CDR2 YSYEKL. The CDR3 is 14 residues long. The CDR3 spells CASSLVGGDTEAFF. In nucleotides, the CDR3 is TGCGCCAGCAGCCTCGTGGGGGGGGACACTGAAGCTTTCTTT.

The chain employs TRBV11-3 and TRBJ2-7, with D tentatively TRBD1 (7 bases). Per germline, CDR1 SGHNT and CDR2 YENEEA. CDR3 length: 15 amino acids. Trimming cost V 1 base and J 3 bases, with 13 bases left between them. In DNA, the CDR3 is TGTGCCAGCAGCTTAGTGGCAGGGGGGAACTACGAGCAGTACTTC. Its translation is CASSLVAGGNYEQYF.

V is TRBV28 and J is TRBJ2-3; D is perhaps TRBD2 (6 bases). The CDR3 sequence is 15 residues long. The ends were cut back, 5 bases at V and 4 bases at J, with 16 bases in the middle. The V gene's germline CDR1 is MDHEN and CDR2 SYDVKM. CDR3 nucleotides: TGTGCCAGCAGTCTAAGGGATCCGGGGGCAGATACGCAGTATTTT. Protein: CASSLRDPGADTQYF.

The V call is TRBV7-2, the J call TRBJ2-7; possibly TRBD1 for D (5 bases). Trimming stripped 3 bases from V and 1 base from J, with 7 bases between. Germline CDR1 reads SGHTA; CDR2 reads FQGNSA. The CDR3 totals 13 residues. CDR3 sequence (DNA): TGTGCCAGCAGCTTGGACATTTCCTACGAGCAGTACTTC. Its translation is CASSLDISYEQYF.